This T cell receptor beta chain was found in a study of T-cell memory formation after mild COVID-19. Looking at the study overall: TCR clusters were mostly donor specific.

V was pared by 7 bases and J by 6 bases, with 3 bases between. CDR1 and CDR2 from the germline V gene are MNHNS and SASEGT. The CDR3 is made up of 10 amino acids. Each CDR3 protein gets one entry after TCRdb re-called the 5' RACE reads with MiXCR. The sample contains 110,000 to 150,000 distinct CDR3 sequences, approximately 25% of which appear only once. This receptor was obtained from an adult woman who had mild COVID-19 (a few samples of this study predate the infection). Cell type and time point are not known. Input material: PBMCs or a T cell subset sorted from them (not recorded which). This rearrangement joins TRBV6-1 to TRBJ2-2, with no clear D. The CDR3 DNA is TGTGCCAGCAACCCCGGGGAGCTGTTTTTT. Amino acid sequence: CASNPGELFF.